This T cell receptor (beta chain) was retrieved from a study of regulatory T cells in long-lasting Graves disease. This CDR3 has 14 amino acids. Deletions cut 0 bases from V and 7 bases from J, with 14 bases between. Germline V lookup: CDR1 SGDLS, CDR2 YYNGEE. Study results and limitations: Persistent Graves' patients showed less TCR diversity than newly diagnosed patients showed. Under persistent disease, TRBV28, TRBJ1-2 and TRBJ2-5 were used preferentially.

Time point noted: newly diagnosed GD, antithyroid drugs for less than 3 months. There was RNA extracted from PBMCs, and the TCR library was made from it. The authors drew 7 to 10 milliliters of peripheral blood into EDTA tubes. This clonotype has ten or more counts. Its target is unknown. Arm-PCR of CDR3 regions and iRepertoire HTBI primers were used to build TCR beta libraries. TCRdb ran MiXCR on the multiplex PCR reads and lists one entry per CDR3 protein. Of 450,000 to 600,000 distinct CDR3 sequences listed, approximately 13% are singletons. The sample was also linked to a second study, of T cells in Graves' hyperthyroidism and ophthalmopathy.

The sequence came from a man between 25 and 39 years old with Graves disease. The material was peripheral blood mononuclear cells (PBMCs), obtained at new diagnosis, from a patient treated with antithyroid drugs. V is TRBV9 and J is TRBJ2-7; D tentatively fits TRBD1 or TRBD2 (5 bases each). The CDR3 nucleotides read TGTGCCAGCAGCGTAGGAGAGGGGTTAGCGGAGCAGTACTTC. As protein: CASSVGEGLAEQYF. The variable domain in full, with the rest retrieved from reference TRBV9 and TRBJ2-7, is DSGVTQTPKHLITATGQRVTLRCSPRSGDLSVYWYQQSLDQGLQFLIQYYNGEERAKGNILERFSAQQFPDLHSELNLSSLELGDSALYFCASSVGEGLAEQYFGPGTRLTVT.